What follows are 13 T cell receptor beta chains derived from one specimen sequenced in a study of shared clonotypes between healthy human individuals. Sequenced by immunoSEQ multiplex PCR; TCRdb stores in-frame clones only, minus some. The sample consists of more than 2 million clones, about 95% of them appearing once. CD8 cells regarded as naive lacked CD45RO, were positively chosen for CCR7, and omitted terminally differentiated effector memory CD45RA+ cells. Sequenced sample: naive CD8+ T cells sorted from blood. The source of these receptors is a man between 18 and 29 years old in good health.

This clone has just one count. Other DNA sequences from this sample encode an identical CDR3 as well. This chain uses TRBV7-9 with TRBJ1-3; D is unresolved. This CDR3 is built from 12 residues. V shed 3 bases and J shed 3 bases, with 3 bases lying between them. Germline V gives CDR1 SEHNR, CDR2 FQNEAQ (reference sequence). CDR3 in DNA: TGTGCCAGCAGCTTTAGTGGAAACACCATATATTTT. It encodes CASSFSGNTIYF.

The V gene is TRBV10-1, the J gene TRBJ2-3; a possible D gene is TRBD1 (6 bases). CDR1 and CDR2 from the germline V gene are WNHNN and SYGVQD (reference sequence). This CDR3 contains 15 residues. Trimming removed 3 bases from V and 6 bases from J, with 16 bases in between. The CDR3 spells CASSDGDNLGDTQYF. As DNA, the CDR3 is TGCGCCAGCAGTGACGGGGACAACCTAGGGGATACGCAGTATTTT.

The chain joins TRBV5-1 to TRBJ2-7; possibly TRBD1 for D (6 bases). V was pared by 4 bases and J by 3 bases, with 17 bases between. This CDR3 has 15 residues. Germline V gives CDR1 SGHRS, CDR2 YFSETQ. This chain's CDR3 is CASSVDRDTYYEQYF. In DNA, the CDR3 is TGCGCCAGCAGCGTGGACCGGGACACCTACTACGAGCAGTACTTC.

The rearrangement joins TRBV10-2 to TRBJ2-3, with 8 bases fitting TRBD2. With 2 bases clipped from V and 5 bases from J, the junction kept 6 bases outside the gene matches. Germline-derived CDR1 and CDR2 are WSHSY and SAAADI. This CDR3 has 15 amino acids. The CDR3 sequence is CASSEPGGAIDTQYF. CDR3 in DNA: TGCGCCAGCAGTGAGCCGGGGGGGGCCATAGATACGCAGTATTTT.

Comment on this clone: The same CDR3 is also encoded by other DNA sequences in this sample. V is TRBV27 and J is TRBJ1-1; unclear D gene. The germline CDR1 and CDR2 sequences are MNHEY and SMNVEV (reference sequence). This CDR3 is built from 14 residues. V was trimmed by 2 bases and J by 1 base, leaving 8 bases between them. The CDR3 coding sequence is TGTGCCAGCAGTTTAATGGGCGGGAACACTGAAGCTTTCTTT. This sequence encodes CASSLMGGNTEAFF.

V usage is TRBV27 and J usage is TRBJ2-1, with TRBD2 identical over 8 bases. With 2 bases clipped from V and 0 bases from J, the junction kept 6 bases outside the gene matches. CDR3 length equals 17 residues. The germline V gene encodes CDR1 MNHEY and CDR2 SMNVEV (reference sequence). Here the CDR3 reads CASSLILAGSSYNEQFF. CDR3 sequence (DNA): TGTGCCAGCAGTTTAATCCTAGCGGGTAGCTCCTACAATGAGCAGTTCTTC.

V is TRBV30 and J is TRBJ2-7; unclear D gene. V lost 2 bases, J lost 0 bases, and 14 bases lay in between. The CDR3 has 15 amino acids. Per germline, CDR1 GTSNPN and CDR2 SVGIG (reference sequence). This CDR3 reads CAWSPTGLSSYEQYF. The CDR3 DNA reads TGTGCCTGGAGTCCAACGGGCCTTAGCTCCTACGAGCAGTACTTC.

The V and J genes are TRBV4-3 and TRBJ1-6; the D is unclear. V was clipped by 2 bases and J by 1 base, with 9 bases between them. The CDR3 is made up of 16 amino acids. Germline lookup yields CDR1 LGHNA and CDR2 YSLEER. The CDR3 DNA reads as TGCGCCAGCAGCCAACTCGGGAGGTCCTATAATTCACCCCTCCACTTT. Protein: CASSQLGRSYNSPLHF.

The CDR3 coding sequence is TGTGCCAGCAGCATGGTGGGACAGATCGATGGGTACGAGCAGTACTTC. Its protein is CASSMVGQIDGYEQYF. The chain links TRBV7-9 to TRBJ2-7; 7 nucleotides align to TRBD1. The length of the CDR3 is 16 residues. In germline, CDR1 is SEHNR, CDR2 FQNEAQ (reference sequence). The V and J ends lost 5 bases and 4 bases, in that order; junction bases with no gene match: 14.

V and J are TRBV9 and TRBJ1-4; D remains ambiguous. This CDR3 comprises 13 residues. Trimming shortened V by 0 bases and J by 5 bases, and 5 bases separated the two germline ends. Germline V CDR1 and CDR2: SGDLS, YYNGEE. The CDR3 sequence: CASSVDPNEKLFF. CDR3 nucleotides: TGTGCCAGCAGCGTAGACCCAAATGAAAAACTGTTTTTT.

This sequence joins TRBV28 and TRBJ2-7, with D perhaps TRBD1 (5 bases). The ends were cut back, 5 bases at V and 3 bases at J, with 20 bases in the middle. The CDR3 length is 16 residues. Germline V CDR1 and CDR2: MDHEN, SYDVKM. The CDR3 reads CASSPPLVWGLYEQYF. DNA of the CDR3: TGTGCCAGCAGTCCCCCCCTCGTGTGGGGCCTCTACGAGCAGTACTTC. Together with reference TRBV28 and TRBJ2-7, the CDR3 gives the full variable domain: DVKVTQSSRYLVKRTGEKVFLECVQDMDHENMFWYRQDPGLGLRLIYFSYDVKMKEKGDIPEGYSVSREKKERFSLILESASTNQTSMYLCASSPPLVWGLYEQYFGPGTRLTVT.

The chain employs TRBV4-1 and TRBJ1-1; D perhaps matches TRBD1 (6 bases). Germline values: CDR1 MGHRA, CDR2 YSYEKL. The CDR3 contains 15 residues. With 3 bases removed from V and 2 bases from J, the gap between germline ends came to 13 bases. CDR3 sequence reads: CASSHLTGRNTEAFF. DNA for the CDR3: TGCGCCAGCAGCCACTTAACAGGGCGAAACACTGAAGCTTTCTTT.

Remarks on this clone: Other DNA sequences within the sample encode an identical CDR3. V gene TRBV6-5 combines with J gene TRBJ2-1; D is undetermined. V lost 0 bases to trimming and J lost 0 bases, with 6 bases between them. The CDR3 sequence is 15 residues long. Germline lookup yields CDR1 MNHEY and CDR2 SVGAGI. CDR3 in amino acids: CASSYSKSSYNEQFF. For the CDR3, the DNA is TGTGCCAGCAGTTACTCTAAGAGCTCCTACAATGAGCAGTTCTTC.